These 21 T cell receptor beta chains share one sample of origin, sequenced in a study of cytomegalovirus exposure and HLA in healthy donors. PCR used 60 Vbeta primers and 13 Jbeta primers. Sequencing used immunoSEQ multiplex PCR; TCRdb keeps in-frame clones, though not all of them. The table lists about 67,000 clones, 60% to 80% of them singletons. Sequencing input: PBMCs. All receptors derive from a man aged 60-69 years in good health and CMV-seropositive.

This sequence joins TRBV7-8 and TRBJ1-5; D might be TRBD1 (6 bases). The V end lost 1 base, the J end lost 3 bases, and 10 bases lay between the germline ends. From germline, CDR1 is SGHVS and CDR2 FQNEAQ. The CDR3 spans 15 residues. In DNA, the CDR3 is TGTGCCAGCAGCTTAGATGACAGGACCAATCAGCCCCAGCATTTT. Protein: CASSLDDRTNQPQHF.

V and J are TRBV11-3 and TRBJ1-2; 7 nucleotides line up with TRBD1. The germline V gene has CDR1 SGHNT and CDR2 YENEEA. This CDR3 contains 14 residues. V gave up 5 bases and J gave up 4 bases; unmatched junction bases: 7. For the CDR3, the DNA is TGTGCCAGCAGCGACGAGACAGGGAGCTATGGCTACACCTTC. Its translation: CASSDETGSYGYTF.

The rearrangement links TRBV11-2 to TRBJ1-4; D might be TRBD1 (6 bases). Germline CDR1 and CDR2: SGHAT and FQNNGV. Trimming stripped 6 bases from V and 7 bases from J, with 15 bases between. This CDR3 is 14 amino acids long. The CDR3 DNA sequence: TGTGCCAGCAGTTCTACAGGGTATCGTGAAAAACTGTTTTTT. It is translated as CASSSTGYREKLFF.

The rearrangement uses TRBV4-2 and TRBJ2-5, with a tentative D call TRBD1 (6 bases). This CDR3 has 15 amino acids. Germline-derived CDR1 and CDR2 are LGHNA and YNFKEQ. V lost 4 bases to trimming and J lost 0 bases, with 12 bases between them. The CDR3 here is CASSPRWDNQETQYF. DNA for the CDR3: TGTGCCAGCAGCCCCCGATGGGACAACCAAGAGACCCAGTACTTC.

This clone was observed a few times. The V and J genes are TRBV4-2 and TRBJ1-1; no reliable D call. The CDR3 has 14 residues. Between the trimmed V and J ends, which lost 6 bases and 3 bases, there was a span of 14 bases. Germline V gene data show CDR1 as LGHNA and CDR2 as YNFKEQ. CDR3 sequence: CASRNLDTHTEAFF. For the CDR3, the DNA is TGTGCCAGCAGAAATCTTGACACGCACACTGAAGCTTTCTTT.

This clone occurred a few times. The chain carries TRBV6-6 and TRBJ2-7, with TRBD1 matching 7 bases. J lost 1 base, V lost 8 bases, and 8 bases had no gene match. Looked up from germline, CDR1 is MNHNY and CDR2 is SVGAGI (reference sequence). CDR3 length: 14 amino acids. CDR3 bases: TGTGCCAGCGCTACAGGGGCCCGATCCTACGAGCAGTACTTC. Protein sequence: CASATGARSYEQYF.

The genes are TRBV19 and TRBJ2-1, with D perhaps TRBD2 (5 bases). CDR1 is LNHDA, CDR2 SQIVND, per germline (reference sequence). CDR3 size: 15 residues. Trimming stripped 0 bases from V and 7 bases from J, with 13 bases between. Here the CDR3 reads CASSIEAVRVNEQFF. The CDR3 DNA follows: TGTGCCAGTAGTATAGAAGCGGTACGTGTGAATGAGCAGTTCTTC.

A single count supports this clone. This CDR3 is CASSLGGSTDTQYF. In DNA, the CDR3 is TGTGCCAGCAGCTTAGGGGGCAGCACAGATACGCAGTATTTT. The chain employs TRBV5-8 and TRBJ2-3; TRBD1 agrees at 7 bases. Germline CDR1 is SGHTS and CDR2 is YDEGEE. This CDR3 is 14 amino acids long. Unmatched junction bases numbered 0, after V lost 2 bases and J lost 0 bases.

CDR3 DNA: TGTGCCAGCAGTCTCCTACCCTACGAGCAGTACTTC. Translation gives CASSLLPYEQYF. The J gene is TRBJ2-7, the V gene TRBV11-2; D remains unclear. The CDR3 covers 12 residues. Germline lookup yields CDR1 SGHAT and CDR2 FQNNGV. Trimming took off 6 bases at V and 2 bases at J, with 8 bases between the two ends.

CDR3 loop: CASSLSFGQGTEAFF. CDR3 sequence (DNA): TGTGCCAGCAGCTTATCTTTTGGGCAAGGCACTGAAGCTTTCTTT. The chain couples TRBV11-2 to TRBJ1-1; D gene uncertain. Trimming shortened V by 2 bases and J by 4 bases, and 14 bases separated the two germline ends. Germline loops: CDR1 SGHAT, CDR2 FQNNGV. The CDR3 is made up of 15 amino acids.

The table lists this clone with a count of one. The chain links TRBV9 to TRBJ1-2, with a possible D match to TRBD1 (6 bases). Germline V gene sequence: CDR1 SGDLS, CDR2 YYNGEE. V gave up 1 base and J gave up 4 bases, with 14 bases separating them. CDR3 length: 15 residues. CDR3 nucleotide sequence: TGTGCCAGCAGCGTAACCTTGGACAGCTCCTATGGCTACACCTTC. As protein: CASSVTLDSSYGYTF.

The V call is TRBV27, the J call TRBJ1-4; D gene unclear. Germline assignment: CDR1 MNHEY and CDR2 SMNVEV (reference sequence). V was pared by 5 bases and J by 3 bases, with 7 bases between. The CDR3 runs to 13 residues. The CDR3 bases are TGTGCCAGCAGTCGGGGAGCTAATGAAAAACTGTTTTTT. The encoded protein is CASSRGANEKLFF.

A few counts support this clone. The chain links TRBV7-9 to TRBJ2-7, with 7 bases fitting TRBD2. The CDR3 runs 15 residues. After removal of 5 bases from V and 7 bases from J, the junction contained 14 bases not matched to a gene. Germline CDR1 SEHNR, CDR2 FQNEAQ (reference sequence). The CDR3 sequence: CASSPKAGVTREQYF. The CDR3 DNA sequence: TGTGCCAGCAGCCCAAAGGCGGGGGTGACTCGGGAGCAGTACTTC.

The chain is built from TRBV5-1 and TRBJ1-2; D is perhaps TRBD1 (6 bases). V was clipped by 0 bases and J by 14 bases, with 14 bases between them. This CDR3 has 12 amino acids. The V gene's germline CDR1 is SGHRS and CDR2 YFSETQ. This CDR3 reads CASSLGPQGQTF. CDR3 DNA: TGCGCCAGCAGCTTGGGGCCACAGGGTCAAACCTTC.

The V call is TRBV6-5, the J call TRBJ2-1; TRBD2 agrees at 8 bases. V lost 5 bases and J lost 7; bases outside the gene matches: 10. The germline V gene has CDR1 MNHEY and CDR2 SVGAGI. The CDR3 sequence is 15 residues long. This CDR3 reads CASSQRETVRNEQFF. CDR3 DNA: TGTGCCAGCAGTCAGCGGGAGACTGTAAGAAATGAGCAGTTCTTC.

The genes are TRBV19 and TRBJ1-1; D not certain. Per germline, CDR1 LNHDA and CDR2 SQIVND (reference sequence). V was shortened by 3 bases and J by 2 bases, with 7 bases between the two germline ends. The CDR3 loop spans 13 amino acids. CDR3 bases: TGTGCCAGTAGTATTACAGAAAACACTGAAGCTTTCTTT. This encodes CASSITENTEAFF.

The rearrangement links TRBV29-1 to TRBJ1-4, with D uncertain. Germline-derived CDR1 and CDR2 are SQVTM and ANQGSEA. Trimming took off 6 bases at V and 3 bases at J, with 8 bases between the two ends. This CDR3 has 12 residues. This CDR3 is CSVGGANEKLFF. The CDR3 region has the DNA TGCAGCGTCGGAGGCGCTAATGAAAAACTGTTTTTT.

The chain combines TRBV11-3 with TRBJ1-2; TRBD1 aligns across 9 bases. V trimming: 3 bases; J trimming: 4 bases; junction bases outside the gene matches: 15. The CDR3 covers 18 residues. The germline CDR1 and CDR2 sequences are SGHNT and YENEEA. In nucleotides, the CDR3 is TGTGCCAGCAGCTTGGAGGGACAGGGAGTTCGAGATGGCTATGGCTACACCTTC. This sequence encodes CASSLEGQGVRDGYGYTF.

J is TRBJ1-1 and V is TRBV19; possibly TRBD1 for D (5 bases). Trimming took 3 bases from V and 1 from J, leaving 6 bases between them. CDR3 length equals 13 residues. Per germline, CDR1 LNHDA and CDR2 SQIVND (reference sequence). The CDR3 sequence is CASSIQGNTEAFF. CDR3 sequence (DNA): TGTGCCAGTAGTATTCAGGGGAACACTGAAGCTTTCTTT.

The V call is TRBV2, the J call TRBJ2-5, with 13 bases that match TRBD2. Germline trimming cut 10 bases from V and 2 bases from J; bases unmatched to any gene: 4. The germline CDR1 and CDR2 sequences are SNHLY and FYNNEI. This CDR3 contains 14 residues. The CDR3 DNA reads TGTGCCATCACTAGCGGGGGGGCTCAAGAGACCCAGTACTTC. It yields the protein CAITSGGAQETQYF.

The chain joins TRBV27 to TRBJ1-1; D gene ambiguous. Looked up from germline, CDR1 is MNHEY and CDR2 is SMNVEV (reference sequence). V was clipped by 5 bases and J by 0 bases, with 10 bases between them. The CDR3 runs 14 residues. CDR3 sequence reads: CASSLWSVNTEAFF. The CDR3 region has the DNA TGTGCCAGCAGTCTTTGGTCAGTGAACACTGAAGCTTTCTTT.